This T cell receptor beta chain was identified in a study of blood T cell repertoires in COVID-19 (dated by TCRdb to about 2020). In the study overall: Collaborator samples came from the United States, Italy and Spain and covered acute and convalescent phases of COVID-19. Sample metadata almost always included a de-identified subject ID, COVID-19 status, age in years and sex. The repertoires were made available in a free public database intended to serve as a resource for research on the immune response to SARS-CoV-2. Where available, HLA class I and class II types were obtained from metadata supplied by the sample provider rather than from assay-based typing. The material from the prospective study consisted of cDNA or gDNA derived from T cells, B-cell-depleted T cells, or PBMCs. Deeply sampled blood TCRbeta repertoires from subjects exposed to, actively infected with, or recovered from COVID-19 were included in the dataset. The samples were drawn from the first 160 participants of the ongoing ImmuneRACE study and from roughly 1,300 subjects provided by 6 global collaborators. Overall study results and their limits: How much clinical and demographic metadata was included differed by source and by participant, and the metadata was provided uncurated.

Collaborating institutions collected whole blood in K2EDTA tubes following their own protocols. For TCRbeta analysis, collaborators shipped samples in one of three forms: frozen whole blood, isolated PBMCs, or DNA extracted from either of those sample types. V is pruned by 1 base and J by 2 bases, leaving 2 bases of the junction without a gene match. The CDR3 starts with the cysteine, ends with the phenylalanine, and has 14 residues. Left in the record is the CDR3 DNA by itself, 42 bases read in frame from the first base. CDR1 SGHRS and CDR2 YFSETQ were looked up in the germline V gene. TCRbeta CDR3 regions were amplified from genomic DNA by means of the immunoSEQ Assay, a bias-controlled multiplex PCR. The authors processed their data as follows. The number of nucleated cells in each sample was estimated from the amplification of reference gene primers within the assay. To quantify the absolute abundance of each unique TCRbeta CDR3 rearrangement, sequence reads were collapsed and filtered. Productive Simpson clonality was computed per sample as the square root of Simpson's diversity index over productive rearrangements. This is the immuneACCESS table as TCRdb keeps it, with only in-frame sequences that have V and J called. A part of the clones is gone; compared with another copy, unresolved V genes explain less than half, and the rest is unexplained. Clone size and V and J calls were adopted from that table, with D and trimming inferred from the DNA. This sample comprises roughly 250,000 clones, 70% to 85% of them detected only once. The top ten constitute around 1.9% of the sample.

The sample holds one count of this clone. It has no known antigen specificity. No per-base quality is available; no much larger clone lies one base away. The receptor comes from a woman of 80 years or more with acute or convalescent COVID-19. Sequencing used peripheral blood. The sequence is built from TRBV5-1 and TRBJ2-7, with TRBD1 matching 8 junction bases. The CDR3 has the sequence CASSLLQGAYEQYF. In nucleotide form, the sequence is TGCGCCAGCAGCTTGTTACAGGGGGCCTACGAGCAGTACTTC.